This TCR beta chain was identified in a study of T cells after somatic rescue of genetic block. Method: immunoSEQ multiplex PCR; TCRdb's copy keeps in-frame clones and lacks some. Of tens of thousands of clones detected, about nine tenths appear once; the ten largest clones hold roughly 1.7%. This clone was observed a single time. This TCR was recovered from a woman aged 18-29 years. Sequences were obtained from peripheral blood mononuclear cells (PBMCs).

The CDR3 is CASSQDTVIDGYTF. The CDR3 nucleotides read TGTGCCAGCAGCCAAGATACAGTGATAGATGGCTACACCTTC. J is TRBJ1-2 and V is TRBV4-2, with no clear D. This CDR3 is built from 14 residues. Trimming left V 0 bases short and J 6 bases short, with 11 bases between. The germline V gene has CDR1 LGHNA and CDR2 YNFKEQ.